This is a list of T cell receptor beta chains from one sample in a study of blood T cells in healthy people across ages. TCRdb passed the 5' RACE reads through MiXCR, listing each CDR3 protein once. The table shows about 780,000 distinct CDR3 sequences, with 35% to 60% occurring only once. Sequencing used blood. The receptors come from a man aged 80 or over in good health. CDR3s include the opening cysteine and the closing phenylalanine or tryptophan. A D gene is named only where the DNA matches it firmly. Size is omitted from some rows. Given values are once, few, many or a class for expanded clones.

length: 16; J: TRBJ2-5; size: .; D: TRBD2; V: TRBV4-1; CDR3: CASSQHLAGADNEQYF; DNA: TGCGCCAGCAGCCAACATCTAGCGGGAGCTGACAATGAGCAGTACTTC
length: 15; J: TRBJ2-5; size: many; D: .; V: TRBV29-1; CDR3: CSVRGGENTRETQYF; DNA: TGCAGCGTTCGAGGCGGAGAAAATACCCGAGAGACCCAGTACTTC
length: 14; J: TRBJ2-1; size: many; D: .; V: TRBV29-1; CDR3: CSVEKGGAGNEQFF; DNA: TGCAGCGTTGAAAAGGGGGGGGCCGGGAATGAGCAGTTCTTC
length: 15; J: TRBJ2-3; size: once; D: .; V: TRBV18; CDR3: CASSSGRLDTDTQYF; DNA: TGTGCCAGCTCTTCTGGACGGTTGGACACAGATACGCAGTATTTT
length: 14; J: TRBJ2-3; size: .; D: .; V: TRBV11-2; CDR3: CTSSLVLGRNTQYF; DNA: TGTACCAGCAGCTTAGTGCTGGGGCGGAATACGCAGTATTTT
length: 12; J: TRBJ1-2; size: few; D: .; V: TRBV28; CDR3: CASSAGAWGYTF; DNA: TGTGCCAGCAGTGCAGGGGCTTGGGGCTACACCTTC
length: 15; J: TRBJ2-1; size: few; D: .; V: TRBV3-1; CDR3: CASSQDSQVYNEQFF; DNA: TGTGCCAGCAGCCAAGATTCACAGGTGTACAATGAGCAGTTCTTC
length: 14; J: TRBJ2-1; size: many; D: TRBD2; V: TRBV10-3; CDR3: CAIRLASGSSEQFF; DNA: TGTGCCATCAGGCTGGCTAGCGGGAGCAGTGAGCAGTTCTTC
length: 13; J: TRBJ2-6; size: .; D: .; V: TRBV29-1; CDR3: CSVAASGANVLTF; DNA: TGCAGCGTTGCAGCGTCTGGGGCCAACGTCCTGACTTTC
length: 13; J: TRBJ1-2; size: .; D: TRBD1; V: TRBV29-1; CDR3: CSVESDRAYGYTF; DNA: TGCAGCGTGGAATCGGACAGGGCGTACGGCTACACCTTC
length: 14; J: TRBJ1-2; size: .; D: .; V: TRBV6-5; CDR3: CASSYSRGTHGYTF; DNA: TGTGCCAGCAGTTACTCTCGGGGGACCCATGGCTACACCTTC
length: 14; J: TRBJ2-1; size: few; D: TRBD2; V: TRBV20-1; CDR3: CSATLAGVYNEQFF; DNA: TGCAGTGCCACACTAGCGGGAGTGTACAATGAGCAGTTCTTC
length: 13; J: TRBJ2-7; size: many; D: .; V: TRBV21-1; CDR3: CASSKAGIYEQYF; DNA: TGTGCCAGCAGCAAAGCGGGGATCTACGAGCAGTACTTC
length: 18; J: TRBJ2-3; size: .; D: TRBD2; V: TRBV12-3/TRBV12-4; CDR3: CASSFTLAGTRSGNTQYF; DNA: TGTGCCAGCAGTTTTACCCTAGCGGGAACTCGGTCAGGGAATACGCAGTATTTT